In this sample, the clone carrying this T cell receptor beta chain turned up many times. No antigen is known for it. The data are from a study of T cells in Graves' hyperthyroidism and ophthalmopathy. Study results and caveats: The blood repertoire included most of the expanded thyroid clonotypes above 0.001. Ophthalmopathy could be told apart from stable hyperthyroidism with a 13 V-J model.

TCR beta CDR3 region amplification was performed from RNA transcripts. An initial round of RT-PCR targeting the TCR CDR3 relied on the HTBI primer set. TCRdb recomputed calls from the multiplex PCR reads with MiXCR, one row per CDR3 protein. The profile shows around 610,000 distinct CDR3 sequences, roughly 14% of them singletons. CDR3 length: 13 amino acids. V was cut by 7 bases and J by 8 bases, with 17 bases left in between. The rearrangement joins TRBV12-3 or TRBV12-4 to TRBJ1-2; D not resolved. The sequencing input was blood. The receptor was derived from a woman in her forties with Graves' ophthalmopathy. CDR3 sequence: CASTPPALRGYTF. The CDR3 DNA follows: TGTGCCAGCACCCCCCCGGCCCTTCGGGGCTACACCTTC.